What follows are 7 T cell receptor beta chains derived from one specimen sequenced in a study of shared clonotypes between healthy human individuals. Naive CD8 cells lacked CD45RO, underwent positive selection for CCR7 and left out terminally differentiated effector memory CD45RA+ cells. Assay: immunoSEQ multiplex PCR; the TCRdb copy retains only in-frame clones and omits some. The sample lists roughly 890,000 clones, nearly 95% occurring once. The specimen sequenced was naive CD8+ T cells sorted from blood. These receptors were taken from a man aged 25-45 years in good health.

This chain uses TRBV6-6 with TRBJ2-5; 7 bases map to TRBD2. Trimming cost V 3 bases and J 2 bases; bases outside gene matches: 6. The germline V gene has CDR1 MNHNY and CDR2 SVGAGI (reference sequence). The CDR3 spans 15 residues. The CDR3 loop is CASSYGGGTQETQYF. The DNA for the CDR3 is TGTGCCAGCAGTTATGGGGGGGGGACTCAAGAGACCCAGTACTTC.

This chain uses TRBV9 with TRBJ2-2; no clear D. V lost 0 bases and J lost 2, with 5 bases in between. The germline CDR1 and CDR2 sequences are SGDLS and YYNGEE. The CDR3 is 14 residues long. The CDR3 loop reads CASSVDLNTGELFF. The CDR3, as DNA: TGTGCCAGCAGCGTAGATCTAAACACCGGGGAGCTGTTTTTT.

V is TRBV4-1 and J is TRBJ2-1; 11 bases are shared with TRBD1. This CDR3 region has 14 residues. The ends lost 5 bases at V and 8 bases at J; junction bases unmatched: 5. From germline, CDR1 is MGHRA and CDR2 YSYEKL. As DNA, the CDR3 is TGCGCCAGCAGCGGGACAGGGGGTAGGGATGAGCAGTTCTTC. Translation gives CASSGTGGRDEQFF.

This clone was seen a few times. The chain joins TRBV13 to TRBJ2-1; D is undetermined. CDR3 length equals 14 residues. The V gene's germline CDR1 is PRHDT and CDR2 FYEKMQ (reference sequence). V lost 5 bases, J lost 4 bases, and 12 bases lay in between. The CDR3 DNA sequence: TGTGCCAGCAGCCCCTCGCGTCTGTACAATGAGCAGTTCTTC. Translating it yields CASSPSRLYNEQFF.

The rearrangement uses TRBV5-5 and TRBJ2-7; D unclear. CDR1 and CDR2 (germline): SGHKS, YYEKEE (reference sequence). Deletions cut 0 bases from V and 5 bases from J, with 12 bases between. The CDR3 consists of 14 residues. DNA of the CDR3: TGTGCCAGCAGCTTGGGCCCGGGCGACGACGAGCAGTACTTC. Amino acid sequence: CASSLGPGDDEQYF.

The table lists this clone with a count of one. The chain employs TRBV29-1 and TRBJ1-3, with D unclear. This CDR3 has 12 amino acids. Germline CDR1 SQVTM, CDR2 ANQGSEA. Trimming shortened V by 6 bases and J by 4 bases, and 10 bases separated the two germline ends. The CDR3 region is CSVRTLGNTIYF. CDR3 DNA sequence: TGCAGCGTCCGGACGCTCGGAAACACCATATATTTT. The full variable domain, its missing parts supplied by reference TRBV29-1 and TRBJ1-3, is SAVISQKPSRDICQRGTSLTIQCQVDSQVTMMFWYRQQPGQSLTLIATANQGSEATYESGFVIDKFPISRPNLTFSTLTVSNMSPEDSSIYLCSVRTLGNTIYFGEGSWLTVV.

This chain connects TRBV9 to TRBJ1-4; D is unresolved. This CDR3 is 14 amino acids long. CDR1 and CDR2 (germline): SGDLS, YYNGEE. The ends were cut back, 0 bases at V and 8 bases at J, with 11 bases in the middle. CDR3 sequence (DNA): TGTGCCAGCAGCGTAGGAGCAGGTGACGAAAAACTGTTTTTT. It yields the protein CASSVGAGDEKLFF.